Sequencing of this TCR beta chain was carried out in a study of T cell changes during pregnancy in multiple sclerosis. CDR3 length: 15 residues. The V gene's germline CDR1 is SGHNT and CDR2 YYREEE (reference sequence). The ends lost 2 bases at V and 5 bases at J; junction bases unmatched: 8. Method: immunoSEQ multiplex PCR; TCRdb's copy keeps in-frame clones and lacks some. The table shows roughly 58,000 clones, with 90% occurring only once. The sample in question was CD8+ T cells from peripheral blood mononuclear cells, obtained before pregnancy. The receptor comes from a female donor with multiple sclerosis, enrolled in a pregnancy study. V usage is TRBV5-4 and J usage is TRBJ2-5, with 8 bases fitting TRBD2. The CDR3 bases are TGTGCCAGCAGCTTAAACGGGGGGGCCGGGGAGACCCAGTACTTC. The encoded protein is CASSLNGGAGETQYF.